The T cell receptor (beta chain) described here comes from a study of blood T cell repertoires in COVID-19. For the study at large: In each case, the material was cDNA or gDNA derived from T cells, B-cell-depleted T cells, or PBMCs.

V was trimmed by 0 bases and J by 9 bases, leaving 6 bases between them. CDR3 size: 11 residues. Per germline, CDR1 LNHNV and CDR2 YYDKDF (reference sequence). This clone is a singleton in its sample. Some clones are missing from TCRdb's copy, which holds only in-frame ones; the method was immunoSEQ multiplex PCR. The sample contains about 170,000 clones, about 74% of which appear only once. Sample: peripheral blood. This chain joins TRBV15 and TRBJ2-7; no firm D call. The source of this sequence is a man aged 60 to 75 with acute or convalescent COVID-19. CDR3 DNA sequence: TGTGCCACCAGCAGAGAAGAGGTGCAGTACTTC. Its protein product is CATSREEVQYF.